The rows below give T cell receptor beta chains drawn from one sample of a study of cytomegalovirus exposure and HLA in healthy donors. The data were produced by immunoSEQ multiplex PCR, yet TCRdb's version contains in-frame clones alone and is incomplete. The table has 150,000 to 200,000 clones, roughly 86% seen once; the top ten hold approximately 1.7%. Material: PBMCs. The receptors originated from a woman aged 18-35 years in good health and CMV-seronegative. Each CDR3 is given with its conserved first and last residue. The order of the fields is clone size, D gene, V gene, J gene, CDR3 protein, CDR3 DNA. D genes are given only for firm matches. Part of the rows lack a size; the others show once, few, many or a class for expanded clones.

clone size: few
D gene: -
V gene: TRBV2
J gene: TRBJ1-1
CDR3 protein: CASRLQGVNTEAFF
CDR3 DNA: TGTGCCAGCAGGTTACAGGGAGTGAACACTGAAGCTTTCTTT

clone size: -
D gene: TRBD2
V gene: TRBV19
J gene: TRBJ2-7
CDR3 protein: CASSSSGLAGTDEQYF
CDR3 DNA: TGTGCCAGTAGTTCCTCGGGGCTAGCGGGGACTGACGAGCAGTACTTC

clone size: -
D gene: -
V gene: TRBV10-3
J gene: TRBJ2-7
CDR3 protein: CAISESPGSSYEQYF
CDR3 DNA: TGTGCCATCAGTGAGTCGCCAGGGTCCAGCTACGAGCAGTACTTC

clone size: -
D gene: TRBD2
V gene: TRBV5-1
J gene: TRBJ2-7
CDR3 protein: CASSLGPSVGGSPREQYF
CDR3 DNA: TGCGCCAGCAGCTTGGGCCCCTCTGTCGGGGGGTCTCCGCGCGAGCAGTACTTC

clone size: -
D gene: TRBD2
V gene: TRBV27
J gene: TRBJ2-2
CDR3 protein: CASSIAGYTGELFF
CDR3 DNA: TGTGCCAGCAGTATAGCGGGGTACACCGGGGAGCTGTTTTTT

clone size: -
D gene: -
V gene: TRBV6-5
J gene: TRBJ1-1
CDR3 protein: CASSYFHMNLGTEAFF
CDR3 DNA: TGTGCCAGCAGTTACTTCCACATGAATCTAGGAACTGAAGCTTTCTTT

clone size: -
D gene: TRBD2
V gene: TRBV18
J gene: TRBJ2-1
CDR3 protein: CASSPRRAGVYNEQFF
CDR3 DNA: TGTGCCAGCTCACCGCGGCGGGCGGGAGTGTACAATGAGCAGTTCTTC

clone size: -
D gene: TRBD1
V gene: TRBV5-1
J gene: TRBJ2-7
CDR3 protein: CASSLEGQGPSKTGEQYF
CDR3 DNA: TGCGCCAGCAGCTTGGAGGGACAGGGGCCCTCTAAAACGGGTGAGCAGTACTTC

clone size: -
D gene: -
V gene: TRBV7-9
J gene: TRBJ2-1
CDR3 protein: CASSIRVGSYNEQFF
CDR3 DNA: TGTGCCAGCAGCATCAGGGTAGGCTCCTACAATGAGCAGTTCTTC

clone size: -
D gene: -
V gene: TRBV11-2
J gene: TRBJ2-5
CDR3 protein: CASSLDPEETQYF
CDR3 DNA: TGTGCCAGCAGCTTAGATCCCGAAGAGACCCAGTACTTC

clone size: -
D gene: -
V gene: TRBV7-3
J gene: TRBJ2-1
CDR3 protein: CASSLERQPYNEQFF
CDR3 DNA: TGTGCCAGCAGCTTAGAGAGACAGCCCTACAATGAGCAGTTCTTC

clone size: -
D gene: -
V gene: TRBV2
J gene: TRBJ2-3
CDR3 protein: CANQNGTLSTDTQYF
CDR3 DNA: TGTGCCAACCAAAACGGGACTCTTAGCACAGATACGCAGTATTTT

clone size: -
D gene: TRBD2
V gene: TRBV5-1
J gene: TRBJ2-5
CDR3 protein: CASSSTGGIEETQYF
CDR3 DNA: TGCGCCAGCAGCTCAACGGGAGGTATAGAAGAGACCCAGTACTTC

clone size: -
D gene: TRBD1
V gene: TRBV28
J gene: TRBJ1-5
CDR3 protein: CASSLWTGRTSNQPQHF
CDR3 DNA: TGTGCCAGCAGTTTATGGACAGGGCGAACTAGCAATCAGCCCCAGCATTTT

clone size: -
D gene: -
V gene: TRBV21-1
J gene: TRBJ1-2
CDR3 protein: CASSPKGPSVYGYTF
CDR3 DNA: TGTGCCAGCAGCCCAAAGGGGCCGAGTGTCTATGGCTACACCTTC

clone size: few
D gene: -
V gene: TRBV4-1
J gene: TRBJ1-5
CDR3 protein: CASSQTSNQPQHF
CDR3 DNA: TGCGCCAGCAGCCAGACAAGCAATCAGCCCCAGCATTTT

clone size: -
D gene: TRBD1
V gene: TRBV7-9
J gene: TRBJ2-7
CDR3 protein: CASSLLGQGVEEQYF
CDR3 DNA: TGTGCCAGCAGCTTATTAGGACAGGGTGTTGAAGAGCAGTACTTC